Listed here is a single T cell receptor (beta chain). Per the germline V gene, CDR1 is MNHEY and CDR2 is SMNVEV (reference sequence). The CDR3 has 14 amino acids. V lost 5 bases, J lost 6 bases, and 17 bases lay in between. The data belong to a study of cytomegalovirus exposure and HLA in healthy donors. The table came from immunoSEQ multiplex PCR; TCRdb's copy has only in-frame clones and leaves some out. The data show fewer than 200,000 clones, 91% seen once. The chain carries TRBV27 and TRBJ2-7, with D maybe TRBD1 (7 bases). The TCR originated in a woman between 18 and 30 years old in good health and CMV-seropositive. The sequencing input was PBMCs. The CDR3 DNA reads TGTGCCAGCAGTGACGGTCAGGGGGGAGGCGAGCAGTACTTC. As protein: CASSDGQGGGEQYF.